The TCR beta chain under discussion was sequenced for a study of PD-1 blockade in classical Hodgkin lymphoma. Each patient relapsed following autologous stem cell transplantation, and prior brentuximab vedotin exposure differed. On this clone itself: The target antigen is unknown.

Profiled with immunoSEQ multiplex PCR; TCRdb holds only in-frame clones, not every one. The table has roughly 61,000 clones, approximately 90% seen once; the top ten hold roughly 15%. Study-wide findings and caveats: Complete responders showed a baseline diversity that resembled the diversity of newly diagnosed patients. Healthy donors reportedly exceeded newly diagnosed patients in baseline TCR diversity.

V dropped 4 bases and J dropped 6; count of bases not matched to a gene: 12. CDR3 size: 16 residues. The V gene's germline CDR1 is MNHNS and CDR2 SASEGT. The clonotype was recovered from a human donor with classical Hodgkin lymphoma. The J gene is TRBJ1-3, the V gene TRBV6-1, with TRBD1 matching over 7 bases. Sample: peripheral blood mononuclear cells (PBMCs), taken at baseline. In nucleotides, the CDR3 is TGTGCCAGCAGTGCCCCGACAGGGATGGGAAAAAACACCATATATTTT. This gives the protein CASSAPTGMGKNTIYF.